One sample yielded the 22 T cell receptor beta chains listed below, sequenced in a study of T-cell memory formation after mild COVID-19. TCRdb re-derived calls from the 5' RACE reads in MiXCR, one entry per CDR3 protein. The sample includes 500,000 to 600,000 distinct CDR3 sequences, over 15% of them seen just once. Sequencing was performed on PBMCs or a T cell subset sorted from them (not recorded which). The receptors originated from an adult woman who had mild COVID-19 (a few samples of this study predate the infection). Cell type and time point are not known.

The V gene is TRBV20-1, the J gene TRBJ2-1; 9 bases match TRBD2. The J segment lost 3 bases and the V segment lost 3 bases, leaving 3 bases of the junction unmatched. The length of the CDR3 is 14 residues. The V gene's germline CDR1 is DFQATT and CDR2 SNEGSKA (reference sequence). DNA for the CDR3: TGCAGTGCTAGGGGACTAGCAGACTACAATGAGCAGTTCTTC. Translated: CSARGLADYNEQFF.

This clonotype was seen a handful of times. The CDR3 region has the DNA TGTGCCACCAGACAGGGTAGGGCTTTGAACACTGAAGCTTTCTTT. This encodes CATRQGRALNTEAFF. The rearrangement joins TRBV2 to TRBJ1-1; the match to TRBD1 covers 7 bases. CDR3 length: 15 residues. J lost 0 bases, V lost 10 bases, and 11 bases had no gene match. Germline V gives CDR1 SNHLY, CDR2 FYNNEI.

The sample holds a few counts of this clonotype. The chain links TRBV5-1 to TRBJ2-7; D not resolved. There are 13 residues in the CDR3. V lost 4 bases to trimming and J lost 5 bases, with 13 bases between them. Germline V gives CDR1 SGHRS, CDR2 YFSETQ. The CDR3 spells CASSPLVEDEQYF. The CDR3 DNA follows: TGCGCCAGCAGCCCCCTAGTCGAGGACGAGCAGTACTTC.

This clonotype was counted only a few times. Here the CDR3 reads CASSSGAQSSYEQYF. CDR3 in DNA: TGTGCCAGCAGCTCTGGAGCGCAGAGCTCCTACGAGCAGTACTTC. This chain links TRBV7-9 with TRBJ2-7; D is unclear. This CDR3 comprises 15 residues. The V gene's germline CDR1 is SEHNR and CDR2 FQNEAQ (reference sequence). V lost 4 bases and J 0 bases, leaving 13 bases between the germline ends.

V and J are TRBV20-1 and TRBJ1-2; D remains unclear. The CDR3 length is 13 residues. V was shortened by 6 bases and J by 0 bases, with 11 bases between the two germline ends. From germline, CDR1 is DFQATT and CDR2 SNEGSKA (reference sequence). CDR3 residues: CSAYVEANYGYTF. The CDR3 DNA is TGCAGTGCCTACGTAGAAGCTAACTATGGCTACACCTTC.

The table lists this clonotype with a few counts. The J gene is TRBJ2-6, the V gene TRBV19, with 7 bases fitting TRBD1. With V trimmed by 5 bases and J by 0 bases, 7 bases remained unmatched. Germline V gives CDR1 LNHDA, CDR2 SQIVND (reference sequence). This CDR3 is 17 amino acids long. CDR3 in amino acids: CASSPTGAPSGANVLTF. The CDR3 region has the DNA TGTGCCAGTAGTCCCACAGGGGCCCCCTCTGGGGCCAACGTCCTGACTTTC.

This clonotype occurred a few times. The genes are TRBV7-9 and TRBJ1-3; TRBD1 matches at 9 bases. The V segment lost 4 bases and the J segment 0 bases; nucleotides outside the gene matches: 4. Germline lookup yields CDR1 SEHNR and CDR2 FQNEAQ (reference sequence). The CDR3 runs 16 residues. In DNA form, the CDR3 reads TGTGCCAGCAGCTCCGACAGGGGGATCTCTGGAAACACCATATATTTT. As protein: CASSSDRGISGNTIYF.

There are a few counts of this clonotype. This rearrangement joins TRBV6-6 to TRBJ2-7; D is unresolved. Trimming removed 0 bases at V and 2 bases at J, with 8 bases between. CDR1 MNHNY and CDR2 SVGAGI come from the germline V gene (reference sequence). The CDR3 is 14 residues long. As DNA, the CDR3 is TGTGCCAGCAGTTACTCGGTGGGAACCTACGAGCAGTACTTC. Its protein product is CASSYSVGTYEQYF.

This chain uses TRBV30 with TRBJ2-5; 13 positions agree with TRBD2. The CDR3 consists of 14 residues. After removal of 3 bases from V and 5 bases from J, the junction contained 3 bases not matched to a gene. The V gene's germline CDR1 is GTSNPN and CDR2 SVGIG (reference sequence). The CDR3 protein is CAWRLTSGRETQYF. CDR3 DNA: TGTGCCTGGAGGTTGACTAGCGGGAGGGAGACCCAGTACTTC.

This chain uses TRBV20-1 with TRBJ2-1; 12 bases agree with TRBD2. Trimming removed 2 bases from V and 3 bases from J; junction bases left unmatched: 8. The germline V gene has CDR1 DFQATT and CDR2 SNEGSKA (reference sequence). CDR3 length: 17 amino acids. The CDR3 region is CSARLTSGSAFYNEQFF. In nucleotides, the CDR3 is TGCAGTGCTAGATTGACTAGCGGGAGCGCTTTCTACAATGAGCAGTTCTTC.

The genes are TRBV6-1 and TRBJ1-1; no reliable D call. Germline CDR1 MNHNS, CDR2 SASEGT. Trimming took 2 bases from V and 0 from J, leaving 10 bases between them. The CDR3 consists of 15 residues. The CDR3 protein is CASSERTFMNTEAFF. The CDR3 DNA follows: TGTGCCAGCAGTGAAAGGACGTTCATGAACACTGAAGCTTTCTTT.

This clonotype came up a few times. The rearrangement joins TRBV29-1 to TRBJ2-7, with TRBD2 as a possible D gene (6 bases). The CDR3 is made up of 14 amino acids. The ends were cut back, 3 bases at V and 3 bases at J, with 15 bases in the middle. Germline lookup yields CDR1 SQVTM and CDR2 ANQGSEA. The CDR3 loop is CSVEGVAGSYEQYF. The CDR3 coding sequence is TGCAGCGTTGAGGGGGTTGCCGGGAGCTACGAGCAGTACTTC.

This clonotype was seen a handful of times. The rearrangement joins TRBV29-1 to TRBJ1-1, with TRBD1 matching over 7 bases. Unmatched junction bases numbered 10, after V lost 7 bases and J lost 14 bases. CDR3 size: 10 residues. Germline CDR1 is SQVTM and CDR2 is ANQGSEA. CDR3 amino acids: CSGMDRRAFF. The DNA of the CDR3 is TGCAGCGGGATGGACAGGAGAGCCTTCTTT.

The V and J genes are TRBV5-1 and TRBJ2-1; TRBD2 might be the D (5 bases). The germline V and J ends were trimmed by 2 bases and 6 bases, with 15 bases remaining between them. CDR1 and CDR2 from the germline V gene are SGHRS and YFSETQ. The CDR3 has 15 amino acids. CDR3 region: CASSLLVGQINEQFF. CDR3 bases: TGCGCCAGCAGCTTACTAGTAGGGCAGATCAATGAGCAGTTCTTC.

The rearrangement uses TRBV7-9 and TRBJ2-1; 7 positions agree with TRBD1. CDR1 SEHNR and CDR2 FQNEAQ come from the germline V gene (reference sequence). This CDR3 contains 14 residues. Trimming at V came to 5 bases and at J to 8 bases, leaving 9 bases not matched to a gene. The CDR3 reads CASSTYRGRDEQFF. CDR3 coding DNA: TGTGCCAGCAGCACATACAGGGGTAGGGATGAGCAGTTCTTC.

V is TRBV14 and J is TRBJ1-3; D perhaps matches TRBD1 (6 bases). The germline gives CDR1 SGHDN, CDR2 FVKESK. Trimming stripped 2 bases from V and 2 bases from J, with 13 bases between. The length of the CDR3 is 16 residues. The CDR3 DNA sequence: TGTGCCAGCAGCCAAACCCAGGGGAGCACTGGAAACACCATATATTTT. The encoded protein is CASSQTQGSTGNTIYF.

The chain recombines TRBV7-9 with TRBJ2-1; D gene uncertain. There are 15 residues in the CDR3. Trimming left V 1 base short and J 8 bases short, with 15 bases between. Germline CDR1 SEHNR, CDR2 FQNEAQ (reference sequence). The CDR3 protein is CASSLDDPVTDEQFF. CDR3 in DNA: TGTGCCAGCAGCTTAGACGACCCGGTTACCGATGAGCAGTTCTTC.

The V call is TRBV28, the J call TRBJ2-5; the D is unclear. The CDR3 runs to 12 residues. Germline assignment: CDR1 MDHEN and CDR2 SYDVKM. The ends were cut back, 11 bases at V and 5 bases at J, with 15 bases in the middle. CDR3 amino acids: CAPRAYCETQYF. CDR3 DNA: TGTGCCCCCCGAGCCTACTGCGAGACCCAGTACTTC.

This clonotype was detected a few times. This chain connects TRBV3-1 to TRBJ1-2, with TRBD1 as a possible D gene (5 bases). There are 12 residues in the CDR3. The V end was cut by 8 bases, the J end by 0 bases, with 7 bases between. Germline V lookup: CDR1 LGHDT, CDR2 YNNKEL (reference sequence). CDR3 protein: CASQGTNYGYTF. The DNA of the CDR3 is TGTGCCAGCCAGGGAACTAACTATGGCTACACCTTC.

DNA of the CDR3: TGTGCCAGCAGCTTAGGCACGGGACTAGCGGGAGGTAGATCCTACAATGAGCAGTTCTTC. It is translated as CASSLGTGLAGGRSYNEQFF. This chain uses TRBV7-8 with TRBJ2-1; 15 bases match TRBD2. This CDR3 region has 20 residues. Germline V CDR1 and CDR2: SGHVS, FQNEAQ. With V trimmed by 1 base and J by 1 base, 8 bases remained unmatched.

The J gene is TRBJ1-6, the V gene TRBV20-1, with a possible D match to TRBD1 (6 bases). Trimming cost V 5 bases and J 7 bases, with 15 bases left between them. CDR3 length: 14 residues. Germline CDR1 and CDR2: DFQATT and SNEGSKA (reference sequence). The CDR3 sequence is CSAASGVLNSPLHF. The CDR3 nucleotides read TGCAGTGCTGCGTCAGGGGTCCTCAATTCACCCCTCCACTTT.

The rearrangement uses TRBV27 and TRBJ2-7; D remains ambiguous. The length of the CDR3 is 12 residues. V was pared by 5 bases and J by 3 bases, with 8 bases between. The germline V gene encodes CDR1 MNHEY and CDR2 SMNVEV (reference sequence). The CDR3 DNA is TGTGCCAGCAGTCAACCGGGCTACGAGCAGTACTTC. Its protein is CASSQPGYEQYF.